This TCR beta chain was sequenced in a study of CD8+ T cells in alopecia areata. TCR sequencing used cDNA made by reverse transcription of extracted RNA. TCRdb's copy holds only in-frame clones and misses some; the assay was immunoSEQ multiplex PCR. The sample records around 160,000 clones, roughly 50% being singletons. The V gene's germline CDR1 is GTSNPN and CDR2 SVGIG (reference sequence). V was clipped by 0 bases and J by 6 bases, with 12 bases between them. The length of the CDR3 is 14 residues. This clone was observed once. Lesional scalp punch biopsies and peripheral blood were collected from alopecia areata patients.

The sample taken for sequencing was CD4+ T cells sorted from blood. V is TRBV30 and J is TRBJ2-1, with D unresolved. This TCR was sampled from a human donor with alopecia areata. Written as DNA, the CDR3 is TGTGCCTGGAGTGTCCGTCTACCTGGCAATGAGCAGTTCTTC. It yields the protein CAWSVRLPGNEQFF.